A single sample gave rise to the 20 T cell receptor beta chains below, sequenced in a study of T cell repertoires in cytomegalovirus infection. TCRdb ran MiXCR on the reads and lists one entry per CDR3 protein. Among 900,000 to 950,000 distinct CDR3 sequences, approximately 31% were seen once, and the ten largest hold around an eighth. Their antigens are not known. The sample was cultured CD8+ T cells from PBMCs, taken from culture after CMV antigen stimulation. The receptor set was obtained from a human donor in good health (CMV status not recorded). Some clones in this sample may be carry-over from other donors' samples.

The chain employs TRBV4-2 and TRBJ2-3; either TRBD1 or TRBD2 may supply D (6 bases each). V dropped 0 bases and J dropped 0 bases, with 16 bases sitting between them. This CDR3 spans 18 amino acids. CDR1 and CDR2 (germline): LGHNA, YNFKEQ. The CDR3 DNA is TGTGCCAGCAGCCAAGATCCAAAGGGGGGCCATAGCACAGATACGCAGTATTTT. Encoded protein: CASSQDPKGGHSTDTQYF.

The genes are TRBV20-1 and TRBJ2-3; the D call may be TRBD1 or TRBD2 (5 bases each). Germline lookup yields CDR1 DFQATT and CDR2 SNEGSKA (reference sequence). The CDR3 is 12 amino acids. Trimming cost V 3 bases and J 9 bases, with 13 bases left between them. CDR3 bases: TGCAGTGCTAGCGGGACGGCTCTAACGCAGTATTTT. Translated, it gives CSASGTALTQYF.

The CDR3 DNA follows: TGTGCCAGCAGTTACTGGGGGGGGGGGACGGGGGATACGCAGTATTTT. Translated: CASSYWGGGTGDTQYF. This chain connects TRBV6-5 to TRBJ2-3; 7 bases line up with TRBD2. The germline V gene has CDR1 MNHEY and CDR2 SVGAGI. V was clipped by 1 base and J by 6 bases; unmatched bases: 10. This CDR3 comprises 16 residues.

V is TRBV7-6 and J is TRBJ2-1; a possible D gene is TRBD1 (5 bases). Trimming shortened V by 0 bases and J by 3 bases, and 15 bases separated the two germline ends. CDR1 and CDR2 (germline): SGHVS, FNYEAQ. The CDR3 has 17 residues. The CDR3 nucleotides are TGTGCCAGCAGCTTAGCGTGGGGTGGGGCCCTCTACAATGAGCAGTTCTTC. Amino acids: CASSLAWGGALYNEQFF.

The genes are TRBV24-1 and TRBJ2-3; D remains unclear. The CDR3 runs 16 residues. V dropped 1 base and J dropped 0 bases, with 10 bases sitting between them. Germline-derived CDR1 and CDR2 are KGHDR and SFDVKD. This chain's CDR3 is CATSDLGRSSTDTQYF. Here the CDR3 DNA reads TGTGCCACCAGTGATTTAGGGCGTTCTAGCACAGATACGCAGTATTTT.

A few counts support this clonotype. The V and J genes are TRBV3-1 and TRBJ2-3; D is possibly TRBD1 (6 bases). Trimming cost V 4 bases and J 1 base, with 12 bases left between them. CDR3 length equals 15 residues. The germline V gene has CDR1 LGHDT and CDR2 YNNKEL (reference sequence). The CDR3 nucleotides are TGTGCCAGCAGCCCGTGGGGGCGCGGCACAGATACGCAGTATTTT. Amino acid sequence: CASSPWGRGTDTQYF.

This clonotype was counted a few times. The CDR3 reads CALESTDTQYF. The CDR3, as DNA: TGTGCCCTTGAGAGCACAGATACGCAGTATTTT. The chain couples TRBV7-6 to TRBJ2-3, with D uncertain. CDR3 length: 11 residues. Germline V gives CDR1 SGHVS, CDR2 FNYEAQ. V was shortened by 11 bases and J by 0 bases, with 6 bases between the two germline ends.

The rearrangement links TRBV7-6 to TRBJ2-2; D is unclear. V was trimmed by 10 bases and J by 2 bases, leaving 23 bases between them. The CDR3 spans 17 residues. Germline V gene data show CDR1 as SGHVS and CDR2 as FNYEAQ. The CDR3 loop reads CAILKTLEVLNTGELFF. DNA for the CDR3: TGTGCCATTCTTAAAACCCTAGAAGTTCTCAACACCGGGGAGCTGTTTTTT.

J is TRBJ2-4 and V is TRBV7-9; TRBD2 might be the D (5 bases). V gave up 5 bases and J gave up 8 bases, with 10 bases separating them. This CDR3 region has 12 residues. Germline V gene lookup returns CDR1 SEHNR and CDR2 FQNEAQ (reference sequence). The DNA of the CDR3 is TGTGCCAGCAGCCCGAGGGTGGACATTCAGTACTTC. This codes for CASSPRVDIQYF.

Turning to this clonotype: This may stem from a read error, because a much larger clone lies one nucleotide away. This chain links TRBV12-3 or TRBV12-4 with TRBJ1-2; D call uncertain. The CDR3 has 13 residues. CDR3 nucleotides: TGTGCCGGCAGTTTAGCGCAGAACTATGGCTACACCTTC. This translates into CAGSLAQNYGYTF.

The V and J genes are TRBV2 and TRBJ2-7; a possible D gene is TRBD1 (6 bases). Trimming removed 2 bases at V and 4 bases at J, with 15 bases between. The CDR3 runs 15 residues. Germline CDR1 reads SNHLY; CDR2 reads FYNNEI. The CDR3 region is CASSEYRDIAYEQYF. CDR3 coding DNA: TGTGCCAGCAGTGAATACCGGGACATAGCGTACGAGCAGTACTTC.

This sequence joins TRBV9 and TRBJ2-1; D might be TRBD1 or TRBD2, each matching 6 bases. Trimming shortened V by 4 bases and J by 2 bases, and 13 bases separated the two germline ends. The CDR3 extends over 15 amino acids. Germline-derived CDR1 and CDR2 are SGDLS and YYNGEE. Written as DNA, the CDR3 is TGTGCCAGCAGCCCCTCGGGGGCCCCCTACAATGAGCAGTTCTTC. It translates to CASSPSGAPYNEQFF.

This clonotype showed up just a few times. V and J are TRBV28 and TRBJ2-2; 9 nucleotides line up with TRBD1. The CDR3 extends over 16 amino acids. Trimming at V came to 5 bases and at J to 5 bases, leaving 9 bases not matched to a gene. The germline gives CDR1 MDHEN, CDR2 SYDVKM. The DNA for the CDR3 is TGTGCCAGCAGTCCCAGACAGGGGGTTGTGACCGGGGAGCTGTTTTTT. This sequence encodes CASSPRQGVVTGELFF. Supplemented by reference TRBV28 and TRBJ2-2, the full variable domain reads DVKVTQSSRYLVKRTGEKVFLECVQDMDHENMFWYRQDPGLGLRLIYFSYDVKMKEKGDIPEGYSVSREKKERFSLILESASTNQTSMYLCASSPRQGVVTGELFFGEGSRLTVL.

There are a few counts of this clonotype. V is TRBV28 and J is TRBJ2-4, with D tentatively TRBD1 (6 bases). This CDR3 spans 17 amino acids. V was pared by 2 bases and J by 0 bases, with 14 bases between. Germline V gene lookup returns CDR1 MDHEN and CDR2 SYDVKM. CDR3 protein: CASSLRVGGLAKNIQYF. The CDR3 nucleotides are TGTGCCAGCAGTTTAAGAGTTGGGGGCCTAGCCAAAAACATTCAGTACTTC.

In its sample, this clonotype was seen a few times. The chain carries TRBV7-6 and TRBJ2-7; D might be TRBD1 (6 bases). Per the germline V gene, CDR1 is SGHVS and CDR2 is FNYEAQ. The CDR3 length is 15 residues. V shed 5 bases and J shed 2 bases, with 16 bases lying between them. The CDR3: CASSNGTPRAYEQYF. The CDR3 nucleotides are TGTGCCAGCAGCAACGGGACACCGAGGGCCTACGAGCAGTACTTC.

This clonotype came up a few times. V is TRBV6-5 and J is TRBJ1-6; 10 nucleotides align to TRBD1. Germline CDR1 MNHEY, CDR2 SVGAGI. V trimming: 7 bases; J trimming: 6 bases; junction bases outside the gene matches: 6. The CDR3 runs 15 residues. The CDR3 DNA follows: TGTGCCAGCAATCCCCGGGACAGGGGTAATTCACCCCTCCACTTT. Amino acid sequence: CASNPRDRGNSPLHF.

This clonotype was seen a few times. The gene calls are TRBV5-6 and TRBJ2-1; D is unresolved. This CDR3 spans 16 amino acids. V lost 1 base and J 2 bases, leaving 13 bases between the germline ends. From germline, CDR1 is SGHDT and CDR2 YYEEEE. As DNA, the CDR3 is TGTGCCAGCAGCTTGAGAGGTTCAGTGACCTACAATGAGCAGTTCTTC. Translated, it gives CASSLRGSVTYNEQFF.

This rearrangement joins TRBV7-8 to TRBJ2-5; 8 nucleotides line up with TRBD1. This CDR3 is built from 15 residues. From germline, CDR1 is SGHVS and CDR2 FQNEAQ. The ends lost 5 bases at V and 7 bases at J; junction bases unmatched: 12. CDR3 DNA: TGTGCCAGCAGCCCGCGGGACAGGCCGAGGGCGACCCAGTACTTC. This gives the protein CASSPRDRPRATQYF.

This clonotype was counted ten times or more. The V and J genes are TRBV7-6 and TRBJ2-7; the D gene could be TRBD1 or TRBD2 (5 bases each). This CDR3 has 14 residues. CDR1 SGHVS and CDR2 FNYEAQ come from the germline V gene. The V gene lost 1 base and the J gene lost 0 bases, with 7 bases spanning the gap. CDR3: CASSLGDDSYEQYF. The CDR3, as DNA: TGTGCCAGCAGCTTAGGGGACGACTCCTACGAGCAGTACTTC.

At least ten counts were recorded for this clonotype. The V and J genes are TRBV7-3 and TRBJ1-1; D unresolved. V was cut by 5 bases and J by 5 bases, with 15 bases left in between. The CDR3 spans 14 residues. Germline loops: CDR1 SGHTA, CDR2 FQGTGA. The DNA for the CDR3 is TGTGCCAGCAGCATCGGATTCCCGGGGACTGAAGCTTTCTTT. Amino acids: CASSIGFPGTEAFF.